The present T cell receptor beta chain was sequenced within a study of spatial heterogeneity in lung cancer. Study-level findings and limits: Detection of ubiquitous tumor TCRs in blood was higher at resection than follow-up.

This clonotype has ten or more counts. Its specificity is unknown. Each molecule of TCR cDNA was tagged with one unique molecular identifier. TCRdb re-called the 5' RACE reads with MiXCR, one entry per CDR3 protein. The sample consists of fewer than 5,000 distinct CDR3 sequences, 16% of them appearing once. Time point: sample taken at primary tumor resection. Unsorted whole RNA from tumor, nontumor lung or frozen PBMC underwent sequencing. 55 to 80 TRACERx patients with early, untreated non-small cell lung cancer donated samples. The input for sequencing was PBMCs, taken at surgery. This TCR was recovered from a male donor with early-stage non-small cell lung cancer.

In DNA, the CDR3 is TGCGCCAGCCAGAGGGGACAGGGGGAAATTGGTGAAAAACTGTTTTTT. It translates to CASQRGQGEIGEKLFF. V usage is TRBV5-1 and J usage is TRBJ1-4, with 11 bases fitting TRBD1. Looked up from germline, CDR1 is SGHRS and CDR2 is YFSETQ. Trimming at V came to 7 bases and at J to 7 bases, leaving 12 bases not matched to a gene. The CDR3 consists of 16 residues.